Below, 18 T cell receptor beta chains from the same sample are listed, as sequenced in a study of cytomegalovirus exposure and HLA in healthy donors. Researchers ran the PCR with 60 Vbeta and 13 Jbeta primers. Sequenced by immunoSEQ multiplex PCR; TCRdb stores in-frame clones only, minus some. The repertoire holds 150,000 to 160,000 clones, with approximately 80% as singletons. The sequencing input was PBMCs. The receptors were gathered from a woman aged 45-65 years in good health and CMV-seropositive.

This chain links TRBV7-6 with TRBJ2-7, with 8 bases matching TRBD2. V was pared by 5 bases and J by 4 bases, with 7 bases of the junction left unmatched. Germline V lookup: CDR1 SGHVS, CDR2 FNYEAQ. The CDR3 totals 14 residues. In nucleotides, the CDR3 is TGTGCCAGCAGCACCGGGGGGGCCGGGTACGAGCAGTACTTC. Residues: CASSTGGAGYEQYF.

The chain couples TRBV7-9 to TRBJ2-3; TRBD1 might be the D (6 bases). Germline V gene data show CDR1 as SEHNR and CDR2 as FQNEAQ (reference sequence). The CDR3 totals 16 residues. Trimming removed 2 bases from V and 4 bases from J, with 16 bases in between. The CDR3 coding sequence is TGTGCCAGCAGCTTATATAAGGGGGAAAGTTCAGATACGCAGTATTTT. It codes for CASSLYKGESSDTQYF.

This sequence joins TRBV5-4 and TRBJ1-1; D unresolved. V lost 0 bases and J lost 11, with 8 bases in between. Germline CDR1 and CDR2: SGHNT and YYREEE (reference sequence). The CDR3 runs 11 residues. CDR3 sequence: CASSLGKEAFF. CDR3 nucleotide sequence: TGTGCCAGCAGCTTGGGGAAGGAGGCTTTCTTT.

This clone appeared a single time. The rearrangement uses TRBV4-3 and TRBJ1-1; the match to TRBD1 covers 9 bases. Germline loops: CDR1 LGHNA, CDR2 YSLEER. J was trimmed by 1 base and V by 5 bases; bases with no gene match: 5. CDR3 length: 15 amino acids. The CDR3 coding sequence is TGCGCCAGCAGCGCCCGACAGGGGGGGAACACTGAAGCTTTCTTT. Encoded protein: CASSARQGGNTEAFF.

This clone is medium-sized. The CDR3 sequence: CASSAYAGQGYGYTF. CDR3 in DNA: TGTGCCAGCAGTGCCTACGCGGGACAGGGCTATGGCTACACCTTC. The chain has TRBV25-1 and TRBJ1-2; 9 bases agree with TRBD1. Trimming cost V 4 bases and J 4 bases; bases outside gene matches: 7. The CDR3 extends over 15 amino acids. Germline assignment: CDR1 MGHDK and CDR2 SYGVNS.

V is TRBV19 and J is TRBJ2-7; D may be TRBD2 (6 bases). Per the germline V gene, CDR1 is LNHDA and CDR2 is SQIVND (reference sequence). This CDR3 is built from 14 residues. Trimming shortened V by 8 bases and J by 6 bases, and 20 bases separated the two germline ends. The CDR3 DNA follows: TGTGCCAGTCAAAGGCGGGGCGGTTCTGGCGAGCAGTACTTC. The encoded protein is CASQRRGGSGEQYF.

This clone was seen once. The chain employs TRBV18 and TRBJ2-1, with D possibly being TRBD1 (6 bases). CDR3 length: 15 amino acids. With 6 bases removed from V and 6 bases from J, the gap between germline ends came to 18 bases. Germline CDR1 and CDR2: KGHSH and LQKENI. The CDR3 sequence is CASSPGTSPSNEQFF. CDR3 in DNA: TGTGCCAGCTCCCCGGGGACATCGCCTAGCAATGAGCAGTTCTTC.

V is TRBV18 and J is TRBJ2-7; 11 bases fit TRBD1. The ends lost 3 bases at V and 2 bases at J; junction bases unmatched: 3. Germline CDR1 reads KGHSH; CDR2 reads LQKENI. The CDR3 runs to 15 residues. Written as DNA, the CDR3 is TGTGCCAGCTCACCCGGGACAGGGGGAACCTACGAGCAGTACTTC. It yields the protein CASSPGTGGTYEQYF. The whole variable domain, filled in from reference TRBV18 and TRBJ2-7, reads NAGVMQNPRHLVRRRGQEARLRCSPMKGHSHVYWYRQLPEEGLKFMVYLQKENIIDESGMPKERFSAEFPKEGPSILRIQQVVRGDSAAYFCASSPGTGGTYEQYFGPGTRLTVT.

This clone was found a few times. This chain links TRBV21-1 with TRBJ1-2; the D call of TRBD1 is as the table states it, not checked on the DNA. TRBV21-1 is a recognized pseudogene. The CDR3 is made up of 15 amino acids. CDR3 region: CASSYNGRTNYGYTF. Written as DNA, the CDR3 is TGTGCCAGCAGCTACAACGGACGGACAAACTATGGCTACACCTTC.

This rearrangement joins TRBV7-9 to TRBJ1-5, with 10 bases fitting TRBD1. CDR3 size: 14 residues. Trimming removed 11 bases from V and 5 bases from J; junction bases left unmatched: 9. Germline loops: CDR1 SEHNR, CDR2 FQNEAQ (reference sequence). CDR3 nucleotides: TGTGCCCAGACGGGGGACAGGGGAGATCAGCCCCAGCATTTT. Translation gives CAQTGDRGDQPQHF.

This clone was counted once. The rearrangement uses TRBV6-5 and TRBJ1-1; weak D call: TRBD1 (5 bases). Germline CDR1 reads MNHEY; CDR2 reads SVGAGI. This CDR3 has 13 amino acids. Trimming took 2 bases from V and 6 from J, leaving 10 bases between them. This CDR3 reads CASSYRGGAEAFF. DNA of the CDR3: TGTGCCAGCAGTTACCGGGGCGGGGCTGAAGCTTTCTTT.

This chain uses TRBV5-6 with TRBJ2-1; TRBD1 agrees at 7 bases. From germline, CDR1 is SGHDT and CDR2 YYEEEE. V dropped 2 bases and J dropped 0; count of bases not matched to a gene: 2. The CDR3 has 15 amino acids. For the CDR3, the DNA is TGTGCCAGCAGCTTTAGACAGGGCTCCTACAATGAGCAGTTCTTC. This codes for CASSFRQGSYNEQFF. The full variable domain, its missing parts supplied by reference TRBV5-6 and TRBJ2-1, is DAGVTQSPTHLIKTRGQQVTLRCSPKSGHDTVSWYQQALGQGPQFIFQYYEEEERQRGNFPDRFSGHQFPNYSSELNVNALLLGDSALYLCASSFRQGSYNEQFFGPGTRLTVL.

This clone was observed a handful of times. This chain links TRBV6-5 with TRBJ1-2, with 8 bases lining up with TRBD1. CDR1 is MNHEY and CDR2 is SVGAGI in the germline V gene. The CDR3 is 14 amino acids. J was trimmed by 4 bases and V by 5 bases; bases with no gene match: 6. The CDR3 is CASSEQGGIYGYTF. Here the CDR3 DNA reads TGTGCCAGCAGTGAACAGGGGGGGATCTATGGCTACACCTTC.

This clone has just a few counts. The chain uses TRBV9 and TRBJ1-4; no definite D call. The V gene lost 6 bases and the J gene lost 8 bases, with 20 bases spanning the gap. Germline V gene sequence: CDR1 SGDLS, CDR2 YYNGEE. The CDR3 is made up of 15 amino acids. The CDR3 DNA sequence: TGTGCCAGCACCTTTAGTGGGAGGCCCGGGGAAAAACTGTTTTTT. It encodes CASTFSGRPGEKLFF.

The chain has TRBV7-6 and TRBJ1-4, with 10 nucleotides matching TRBD1. CDR1 is SGHVS, CDR2 FNYEAQ, per germline. The CDR3 extends over 17 amino acids. After removal of 1 base from V and 6 bases from J, the junction contained 8 bases not matched to a gene. The CDR3 region is CASSLGTGGRGDEKLFF. In nucleotides, the CDR3 is TGTGCCAGCAGCTTAGGGACAGGGGGTAGGGGAGATGAAAAACTGTTTTTT.

This chain links TRBV7-9 with TRBJ1-2; no reliable D call. V gave up 3 bases and J gave up 3 bases, with 11 bases separating them. The germline gives CDR1 SEHNR, CDR2 FQNEAQ (reference sequence). This CDR3 is 14 amino acids long. Here the CDR3 DNA reads TGTGCCAGCAGCTTTGGGAGAGAGCACTATGGCTACACCTTC. This encodes CASSFGREHYGYTF.

This clone was observed once. This chain uses TRBV7-2 with TRBJ2-3; 16 bases agree with TRBD2. Germline trimming cut 1 base from V and 4 bases from J; bases unmatched to any gene: 8. Looked up from germline, CDR1 is SGHTA and CDR2 is FQGNSA. CDR3 size: 19 residues. CDR3 DNA sequence: TGTGCCAGCAGCTTAGTTTTTGGGACTAGCGGGGGGGCGGCAGATACGCAGTATTTT. Translation: CASSLVFGTSGGAADTQYF.

This clone was observed a handful of times. The chain combines TRBV6-6 with TRBJ2-7; perhaps TRBD1 as D (6 bases). The CDR3 covers 14 residues. Trimming cost V 0 bases and J 2 bases, with 8 bases left between them. The germline gives CDR1 MNHNY, CDR2 SVGAGI (reference sequence). This CDR3 is CASSYSNRAYEQYF. DNA of the CDR3: TGTGCCAGCAGTTACTCTAACAGGGCCTACGAGCAGTACTTC.